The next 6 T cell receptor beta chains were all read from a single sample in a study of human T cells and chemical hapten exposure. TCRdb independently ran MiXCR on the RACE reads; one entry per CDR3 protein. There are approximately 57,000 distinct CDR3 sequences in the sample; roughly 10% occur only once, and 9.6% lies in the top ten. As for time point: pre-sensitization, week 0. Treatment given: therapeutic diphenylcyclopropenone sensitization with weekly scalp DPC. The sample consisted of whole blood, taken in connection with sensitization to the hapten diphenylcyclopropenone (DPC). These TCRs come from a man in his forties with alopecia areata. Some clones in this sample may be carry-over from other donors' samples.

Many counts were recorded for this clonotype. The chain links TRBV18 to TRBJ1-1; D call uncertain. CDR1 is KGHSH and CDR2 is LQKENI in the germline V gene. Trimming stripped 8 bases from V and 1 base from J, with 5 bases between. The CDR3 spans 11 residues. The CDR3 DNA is TGTGCCAGCCTCTCGAACACTGAAGCTTTCTTT. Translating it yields CASLSNTEAFF.

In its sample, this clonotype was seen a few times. CDR3: CASSIDRRTGDYIQYF. CDR3 in DNA: TGTGCCAGTAGTATAGATCGTCGGACAGGGGATTACATTCAGTACTTC. The V call is TRBV19, the J call TRBJ2-4; 9 nucleotides agree with TRBD1. Looked up from germline, CDR1 is LNHDA and CDR2 is SQIVND (reference sequence). The CDR3 has 16 amino acids. V shed 0 bases and J 8 bases; nucleotides not matched to a gene: 8.

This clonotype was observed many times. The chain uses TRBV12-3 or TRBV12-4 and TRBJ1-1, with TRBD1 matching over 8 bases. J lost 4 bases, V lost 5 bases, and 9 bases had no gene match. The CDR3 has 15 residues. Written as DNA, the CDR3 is TGTGCCAGCAGTCCCCAGGGGGCGGGCGGCACTGAAGCTTTCTTT. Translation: CASSPQGAGGTEAFF.

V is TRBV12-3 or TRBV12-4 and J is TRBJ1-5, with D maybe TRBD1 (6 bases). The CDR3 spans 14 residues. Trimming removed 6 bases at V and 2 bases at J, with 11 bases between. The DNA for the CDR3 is TGTGCCAGCAGGCGGGGGGCGGGCAATCAGCCCCAGCATTTT. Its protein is CASRRGAGNQPQHF.

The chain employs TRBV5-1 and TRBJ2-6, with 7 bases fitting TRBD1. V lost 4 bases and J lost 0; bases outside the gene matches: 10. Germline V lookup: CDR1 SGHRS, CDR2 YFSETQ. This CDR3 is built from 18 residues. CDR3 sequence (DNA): TGCGCCAGCAGCGCCTGGGACAGTTCAAGCTCTGGGGCCAACGTCCTGACTTTC. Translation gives CASSAWDSSSSGANVLTF.

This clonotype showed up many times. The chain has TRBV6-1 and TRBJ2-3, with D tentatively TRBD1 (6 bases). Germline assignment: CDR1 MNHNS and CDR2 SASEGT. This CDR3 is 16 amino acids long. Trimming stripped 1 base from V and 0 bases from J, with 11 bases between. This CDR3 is CASSEGFGTSTDTQYF. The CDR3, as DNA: TGTGCCAGCAGTGAAGGGTTCGGGACAAGCACAGATACGCAGTATTTT.